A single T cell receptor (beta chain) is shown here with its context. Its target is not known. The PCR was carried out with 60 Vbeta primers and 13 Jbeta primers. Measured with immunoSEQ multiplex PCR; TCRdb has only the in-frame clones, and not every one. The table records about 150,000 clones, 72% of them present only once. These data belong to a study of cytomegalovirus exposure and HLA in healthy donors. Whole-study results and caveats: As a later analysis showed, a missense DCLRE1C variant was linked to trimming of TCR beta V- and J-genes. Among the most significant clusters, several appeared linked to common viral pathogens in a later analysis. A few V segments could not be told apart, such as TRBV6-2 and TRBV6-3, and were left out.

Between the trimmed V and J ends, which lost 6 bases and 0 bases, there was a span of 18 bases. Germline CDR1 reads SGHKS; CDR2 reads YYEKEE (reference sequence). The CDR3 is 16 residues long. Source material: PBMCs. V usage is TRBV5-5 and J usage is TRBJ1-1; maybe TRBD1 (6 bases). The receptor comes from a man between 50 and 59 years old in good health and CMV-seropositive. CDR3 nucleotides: TGTGCCAGCATCCTGGGACACCTCATCATGAACACTGAAGCTTTCTTT. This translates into CASILGHLIMNTEAFF. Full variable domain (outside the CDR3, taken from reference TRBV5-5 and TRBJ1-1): DAGVTQSPTHLIKTRGQQVTLRCSPISGHKSVSWYQQVLGQGPQFIFQYYEKEERGRGNFPDRFSARQFPNYSSELNVNALLLGDSALYLCASILGHLIMNTEAFFGQGTRLTVV.